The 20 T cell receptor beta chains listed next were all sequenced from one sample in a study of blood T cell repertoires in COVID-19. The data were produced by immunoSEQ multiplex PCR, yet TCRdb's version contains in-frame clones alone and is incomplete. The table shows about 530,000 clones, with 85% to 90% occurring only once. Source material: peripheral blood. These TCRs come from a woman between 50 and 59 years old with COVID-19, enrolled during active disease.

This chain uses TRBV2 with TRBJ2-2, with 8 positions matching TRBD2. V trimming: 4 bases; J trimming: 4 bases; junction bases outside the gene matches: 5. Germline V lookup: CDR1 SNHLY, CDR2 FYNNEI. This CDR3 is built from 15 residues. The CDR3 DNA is TGTGCCAGCAGTGGGGGACGGGGGGGCACCGGGGAGCTGTTTTTT. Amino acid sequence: CASSGGRGGTGELFF.

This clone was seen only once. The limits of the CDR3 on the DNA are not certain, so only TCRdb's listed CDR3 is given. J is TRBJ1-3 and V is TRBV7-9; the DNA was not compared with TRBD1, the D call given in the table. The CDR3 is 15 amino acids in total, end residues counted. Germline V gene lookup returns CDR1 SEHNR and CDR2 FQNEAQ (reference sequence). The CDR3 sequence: CASILAGTGGNTIYF.

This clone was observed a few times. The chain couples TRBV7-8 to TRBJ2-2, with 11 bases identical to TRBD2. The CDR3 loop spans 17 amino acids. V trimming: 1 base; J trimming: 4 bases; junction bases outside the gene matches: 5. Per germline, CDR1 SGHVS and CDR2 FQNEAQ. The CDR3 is CASSLGSGGALTGELFF. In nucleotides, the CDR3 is TGTGCCAGCAGCTTAGGTAGCGGGGGGGCCCTCACCGGGGAGCTGTTTTTT. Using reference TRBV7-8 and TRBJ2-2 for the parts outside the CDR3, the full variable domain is GAGVSQSPRYKVAKRGQDVALRCDPISGHVSLFWYQQALGQGPEFLTYFQNEAQLDKSGLPSDRFFAERPEGSVSTLKIQRTQQEDSAVYLCASSLGSGGALTGELFFGEGSRLTVL.

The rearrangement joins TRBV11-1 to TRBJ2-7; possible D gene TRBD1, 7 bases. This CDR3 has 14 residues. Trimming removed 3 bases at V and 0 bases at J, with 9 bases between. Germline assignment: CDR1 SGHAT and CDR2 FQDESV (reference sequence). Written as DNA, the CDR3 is TGTGCCAGCAGCTTCCAGGGGGGCTCCTACGAGCAGTACTTC. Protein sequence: CASSFQGGSYEQYF.

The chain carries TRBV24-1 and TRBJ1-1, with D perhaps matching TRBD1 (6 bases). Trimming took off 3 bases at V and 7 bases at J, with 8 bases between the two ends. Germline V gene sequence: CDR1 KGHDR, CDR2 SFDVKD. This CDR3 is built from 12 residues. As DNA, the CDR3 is TGTGCCACCAGTGATAGGGGGTATGAAGCTTTCTTT. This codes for CATSDRGYEAFF.

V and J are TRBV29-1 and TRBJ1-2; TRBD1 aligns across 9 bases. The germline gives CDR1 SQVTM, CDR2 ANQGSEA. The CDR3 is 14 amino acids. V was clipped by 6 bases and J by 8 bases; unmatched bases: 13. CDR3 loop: CSVQTGGGLGGYTF. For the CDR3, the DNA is TGCAGCGTGCAAACAGGGGGCGGGTTGGGAGGCTACACCTTC.

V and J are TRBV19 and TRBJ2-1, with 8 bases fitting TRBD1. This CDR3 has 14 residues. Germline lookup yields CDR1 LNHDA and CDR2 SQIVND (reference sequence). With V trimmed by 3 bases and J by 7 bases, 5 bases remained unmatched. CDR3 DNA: TGTGCCAGTAGTATGGACAGGGAGACGAATGAGCAGTTCTTC. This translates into CASSMDRETNEQFF.

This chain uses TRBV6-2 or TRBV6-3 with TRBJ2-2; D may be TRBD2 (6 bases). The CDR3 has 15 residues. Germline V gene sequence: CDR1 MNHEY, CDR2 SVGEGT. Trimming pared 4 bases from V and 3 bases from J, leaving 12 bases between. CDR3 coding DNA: TGTGCCAGCAGTTTGGGGGACTTTGACACCGGGGAGCTGTTTTTT. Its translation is CASSLGDFDTGELFF.

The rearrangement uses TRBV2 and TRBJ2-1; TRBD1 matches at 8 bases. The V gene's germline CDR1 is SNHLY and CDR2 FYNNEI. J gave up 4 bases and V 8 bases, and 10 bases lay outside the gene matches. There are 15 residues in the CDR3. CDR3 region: CASRLGQVFYNEQFF. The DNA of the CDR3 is TGTGCCAGCCGGCTGGGACAGGTGTTTTACAATGAGCAGTTCTTC.

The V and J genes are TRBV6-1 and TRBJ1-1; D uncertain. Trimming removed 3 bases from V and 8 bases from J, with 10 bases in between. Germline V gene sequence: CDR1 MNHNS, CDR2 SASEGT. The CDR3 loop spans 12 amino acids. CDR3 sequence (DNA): TGTGCCAGCAGTGACGAGCCACCCGAAGCTTTCTTT. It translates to CASSDEPPEAFF.

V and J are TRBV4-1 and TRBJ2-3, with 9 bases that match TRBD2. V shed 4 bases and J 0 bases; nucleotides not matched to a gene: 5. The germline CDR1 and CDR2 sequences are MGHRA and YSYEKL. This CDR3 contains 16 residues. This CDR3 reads CASSRGSGGSTDTQYF. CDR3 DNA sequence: TGCGCCAGCAGCCGAGGTAGCGGGGGTAGCACAGATACGCAGTATTTT.

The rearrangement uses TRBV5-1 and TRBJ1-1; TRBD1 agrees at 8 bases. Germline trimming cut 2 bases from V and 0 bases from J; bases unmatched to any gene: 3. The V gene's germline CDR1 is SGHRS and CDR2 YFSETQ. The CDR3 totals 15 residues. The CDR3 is CASSFQGALNTEAFF. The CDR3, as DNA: TGCGCCAGCAGCTTCCAGGGGGCGCTGAACACTGAAGCTTTCTTT.

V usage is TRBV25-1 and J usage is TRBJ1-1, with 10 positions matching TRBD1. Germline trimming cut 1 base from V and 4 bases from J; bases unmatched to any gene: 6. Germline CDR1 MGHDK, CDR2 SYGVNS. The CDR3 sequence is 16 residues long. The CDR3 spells CASSEWETGGFTEAFF. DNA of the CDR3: TGTGCCAGCAGTGAATGGGAGACAGGGGGCTTCACTGAAGCTTTCTTT.

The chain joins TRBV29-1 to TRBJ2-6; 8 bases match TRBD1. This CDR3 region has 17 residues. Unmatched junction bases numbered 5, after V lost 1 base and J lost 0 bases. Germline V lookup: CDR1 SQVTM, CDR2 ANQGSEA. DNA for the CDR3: TGCAGCGTTGAAGGTTCAGGGGGCGGCTCTGGGGCCAACGTCCTGACTTTC. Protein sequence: CSVEGSGGGSGANVLTF. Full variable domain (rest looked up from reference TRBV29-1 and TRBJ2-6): SAVISQKPSRDICQRGTSLTIQCQVDSQVTMMFWYRQQPGQSLTLIATANQGSEATYESGFVIDKFPISRPNLTFSTLTVSNMSPEDSSIYLCSVEGSGGGSGANVLTFGAGSRLTVL.

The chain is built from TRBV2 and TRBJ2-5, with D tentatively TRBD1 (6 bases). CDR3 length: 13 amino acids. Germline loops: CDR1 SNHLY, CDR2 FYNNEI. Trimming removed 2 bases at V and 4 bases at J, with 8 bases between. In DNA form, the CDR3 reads TGTGCCAGCAGTGAAACAGGGACAGAGACCCAGTACTTC. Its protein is CASSETGTETQYF. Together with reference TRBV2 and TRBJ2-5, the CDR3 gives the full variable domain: EPEVTQTPSHQVTQMGQEVILRCVPISNHLYFYWYRQILGQKVEFLVSFYNNEISEKSEIFDDQFSVERPDGSNFTLKIRSTKLEDSAMYFCASSETGTETQYFGPGTRLLVL.

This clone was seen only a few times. As DNA, the CDR3 is TGTGCCAGCAGTTCCTCCGTACAGGGGCCAAGGTCGCCCCAGCATTTT. As protein: CASSSSVQGPRSPQHF. The genes are TRBV6-6 and TRBJ1-5; 7 bases are a match to TRBD1. The CDR3 has 16 residues. V gave up 4 bases and J gave up 9 bases; unmatched junction bases: 15. Germline V lookup: CDR1 MNHNY, CDR2 SVGAGI (reference sequence).

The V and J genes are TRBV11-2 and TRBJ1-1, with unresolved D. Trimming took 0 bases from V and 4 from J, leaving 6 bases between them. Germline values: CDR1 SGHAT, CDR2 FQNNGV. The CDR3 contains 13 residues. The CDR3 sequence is CASSLEAGTEAFF. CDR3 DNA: TGTGCCAGCAGCTTAGAGGCGGGCACTGAAGCTTTCTTT.

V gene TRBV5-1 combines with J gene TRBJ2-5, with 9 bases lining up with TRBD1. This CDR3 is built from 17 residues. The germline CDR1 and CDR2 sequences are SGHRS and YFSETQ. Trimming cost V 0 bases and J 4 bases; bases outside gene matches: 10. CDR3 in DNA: TGCGCCAGCAGCTTGGGACCCGGACAGGGGAGGCGAGAGACCCAGTACTTC. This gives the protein CASSLGPGQGRRETQYF.

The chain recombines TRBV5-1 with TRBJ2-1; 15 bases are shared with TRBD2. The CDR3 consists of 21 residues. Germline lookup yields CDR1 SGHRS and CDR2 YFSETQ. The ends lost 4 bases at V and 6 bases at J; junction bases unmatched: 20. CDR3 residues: CASSIRPGTSGGTQSPNEQFF. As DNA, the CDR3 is TGCGCCAGCAGCATTCGGCCCGGGACTAGCGGGGGGACCCAAAGCCCCAATGAGCAGTTCTTC.

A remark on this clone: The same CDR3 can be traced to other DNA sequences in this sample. CDR3 residues: CAWNRGLNTEAFF. In DNA form, the CDR3 reads TGTGCCTGGAATAGGGGCTTGAACACTGAAGCTTTCTTT. The chain combines TRBV30 with TRBJ1-1; D possibly corresponds to TRBD1 (5 bases). The V gene's germline CDR1 is GTSNPN and CDR2 SVGIG (reference sequence). The CDR3 runs 13 residues. V lost 4 bases and J 0 bases, leaving 9 bases between the germline ends.